This TCR beta chain was recovered during a study of T cells after yellow fever vaccination. Whole-study results and caveats: Post-booster samples contained most primary-vaccination clones (roughly 96% CD4, about 85% CD8).

The CDR3 consists of 14 residues. The V end lost 1 base, the J end lost 10 bases, and 13 bases lay between the germline ends. Germline loops: CDR1 SGHVS, CDR2 FNYEAQ. TCRdb reanalysed the 5' RACE reads using MiXCR and keeps one entry per CDR3 protein. The sample records some 120,000 distinct CDR3 sequences, 8.9% being singletons. To note about this clonotype: Its antigen is still unknown.

This sample comprised CD8+ T cells sorted from PBMCs, obtained on the day of the yellow fever booster vaccination. This sequence originates from a man aged 18 to 30 who received the YFV17D yellow fever vaccine. This chain uses TRBV7-6 with TRBJ2-2, with unresolved D. The CDR3 DNA follows: TGTGCCAGCAGCTTAGATCTGAGTAGAGAGGAGCTGTTTTTT. Protein product: CASSLDLSREELFF.